A single TCR beta chain is shown here with its context. CDR1 SEHNR and CDR2 FQNEAQ come from the germline V gene (reference sequence). Trimming at V came to 4 bases and at J to 4 bases, leaving 7 bases not matched to a gene. CDR3 size: 15 residues. Next came a second PCR, run for about 7 to 12 cycles, which used a sample-barcoded 5' primer along with a J-beta primer mix. The template-switch adaptor, which had 12 random nucleotides, put a tag on each cDNA molecule. A single record per CDR3 protein comes from TCRdb applying MiXCR to the 5' RACE reads. The sample lists more than 900,000 distinct CDR3 sequences, 25% occurring once. This record comes from a study of blood T cells in healthy people across ages. Extraction yielded at least 6 micrograms of total RNA per sample. The same data also went into a second study, on T cells of mothers and their children. That work adds: The search for persistent microchimeric T cell clones detected none.

The receptor's source is a girl aged 2 to 10 in good health. The sequenced material came from blood. The rearrangement links TRBV7-9 to TRBJ2-7; 10 bases are a match to TRBD1. In nucleotides, the CDR3 is TGTGCCAGCAGCTCGTGGCGGGACAGGGGTTACGAGCAGTACTTC. This sequence encodes CASSSWRDRGYEQYF.